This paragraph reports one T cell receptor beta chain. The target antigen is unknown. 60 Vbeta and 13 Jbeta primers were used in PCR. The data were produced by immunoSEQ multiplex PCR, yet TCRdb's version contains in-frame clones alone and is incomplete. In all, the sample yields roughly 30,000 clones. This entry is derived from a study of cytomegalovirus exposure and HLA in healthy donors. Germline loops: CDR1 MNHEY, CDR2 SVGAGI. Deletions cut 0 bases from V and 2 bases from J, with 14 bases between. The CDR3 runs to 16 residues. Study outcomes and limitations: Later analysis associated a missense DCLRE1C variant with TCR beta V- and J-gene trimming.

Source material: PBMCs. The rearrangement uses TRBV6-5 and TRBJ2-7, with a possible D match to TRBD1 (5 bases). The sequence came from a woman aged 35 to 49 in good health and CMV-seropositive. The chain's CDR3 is CASSYSEGALTYEQYF. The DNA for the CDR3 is TGTGCCAGCAGTTACTCGGAAGGGGCGCTTACCTACGAGCAGTACTTC.